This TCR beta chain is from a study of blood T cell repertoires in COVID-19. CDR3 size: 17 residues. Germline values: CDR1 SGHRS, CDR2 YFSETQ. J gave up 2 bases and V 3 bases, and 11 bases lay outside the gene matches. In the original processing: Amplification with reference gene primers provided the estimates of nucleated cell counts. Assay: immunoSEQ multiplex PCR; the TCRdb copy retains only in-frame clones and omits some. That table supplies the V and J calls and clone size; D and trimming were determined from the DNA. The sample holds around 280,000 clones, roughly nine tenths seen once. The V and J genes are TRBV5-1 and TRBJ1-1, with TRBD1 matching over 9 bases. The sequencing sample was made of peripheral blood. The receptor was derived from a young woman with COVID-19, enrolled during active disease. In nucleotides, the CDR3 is TGCGCCAGCAGCTCGGAACCATTGGGACAGGGCAACACTGAAGCTTTCTTT. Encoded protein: CASSSEPLGQGNTEAFF. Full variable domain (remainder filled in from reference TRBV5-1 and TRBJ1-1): KAGVTQTPRYLIKTRGQQVTLSCSPISGHRSVSWYQQTPGQGLQFLFEYFSETQRNKGNFPGRFSGRQFSNSRSEMNVSTLELGDSALYLCASSSEPLGQGNTEAFFGQGTRLTVV.